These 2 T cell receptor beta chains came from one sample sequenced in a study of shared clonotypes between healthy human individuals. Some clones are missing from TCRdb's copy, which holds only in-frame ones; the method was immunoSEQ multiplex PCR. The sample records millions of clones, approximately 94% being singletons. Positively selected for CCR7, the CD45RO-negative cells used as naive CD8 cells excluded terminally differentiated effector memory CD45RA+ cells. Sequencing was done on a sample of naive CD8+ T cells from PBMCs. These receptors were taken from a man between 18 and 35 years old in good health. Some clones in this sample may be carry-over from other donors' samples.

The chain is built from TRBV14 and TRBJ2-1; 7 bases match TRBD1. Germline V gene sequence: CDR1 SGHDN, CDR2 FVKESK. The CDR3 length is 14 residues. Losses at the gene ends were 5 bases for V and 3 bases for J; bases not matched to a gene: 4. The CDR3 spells CASSDRTGYNEQFF. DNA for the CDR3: TGTGCCAGCAGCGACCGGACAGGCTACAATGAGCAGTTCTTC. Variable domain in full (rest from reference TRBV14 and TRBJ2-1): EAGVTQFPSHSVIEKGQTVTLRCDPISGHDNLYWYRRVMGKEIKFLLHFVKESKQDESGMPNNRFLAERTGGTYSTLKVQPAELEDSGVYFCASSDRTGYNEQFFGPGTRLTVL.

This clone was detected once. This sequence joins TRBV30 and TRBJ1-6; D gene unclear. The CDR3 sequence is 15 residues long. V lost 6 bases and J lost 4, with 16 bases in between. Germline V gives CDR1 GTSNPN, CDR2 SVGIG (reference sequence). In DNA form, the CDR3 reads TGTGCCTGTGAGGGCAGATATTTATATAATTCACCCCTCCACTTT. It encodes CACEGRYLYNSPLHF. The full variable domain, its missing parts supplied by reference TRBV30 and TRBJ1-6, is SQTIHQWPATLVQPVGSPLSLECTVEGTSNPNLYWYRQAAGRGLQLLFYSVGIGQISSEVPQNLSASRPQDRQFILSSKKLLLSDSGFYLCACEGRYLYNSPLHFGNGTRLTVT.